A single sample is the source of the 30 T cell receptor beta chains below, sequenced in a study of shared clonotypes between healthy human individuals. Clones were read by immunoSEQ multiplex PCR, and TCRdb kept only the in-frame ones, dropping some. The sample lists 1.4 million to 1.5 million clones; over 95% were seen once. The sample consisted of naive CD4+ T cells sorted from blood. Described subset: CD45RA+ positively selected. These receptors all come from a man aged 30-40 years in good health.

The chain couples TRBV27 to TRBJ2-5; unclear D gene. Germline V gene sequence: CDR1 MNHEY, CDR2 SMNVEV (reference sequence). The CDR3 runs 15 residues. The V end lost 2 bases, the J end lost 0 bases, and 10 bases lay between the germline ends. The CDR3 DNA is TGTGCCAGCAGTTTAAGATCAAGCTACCAAGAGACCCAGTACTTC. Amino acids: CASSLRSSYQETQYF.

Remarks on this clone: Other nucleotide sequences from this sample produce the same CDR3. The rearrangement joins TRBV7-9 to TRBJ2-3; TRBD1 is a possible D gene (6 bases). The V gene lost 4 bases and the J gene lost 0 bases, with 8 bases spanning the gap. This CDR3 is built from 14 residues. In germline, CDR1 is SEHNR, CDR2 FQNEAQ (reference sequence). The CDR3 loop is CASSSGTSTDTQYF. CDR3 bases: TGTGCCAGCAGCTCCGGGACAAGCACAGATACGCAGTATTTT.

The V and J genes are TRBV7-2 and TRBJ1-5; TRBD1 might be the D (5 bases). The V end lost 8 bases, the J end lost 0 bases, and 5 bases lay between the germline ends. This CDR3 comprises 12 residues. Germline-derived CDR1 and CDR2 are SGHTA and FQGNSA. The CDR3 region has the DNA TGTGCCAGCGGGGGTAGCAATCAGCCCCAGCATTTT. Its protein is CASGGSNQPQHF.

The chain employs TRBV6-5 and TRBJ2-1, with D possibly matching TRBD2 (6 bases). The CDR3 is made up of 14 amino acids. CDR1 and CDR2 from the germline V gene are MNHEY and SVGAGI. The ends were cut back, 5 bases at V and 5 bases at J, with 13 bases in the middle. CDR3 bases: TGTGCCAGCAGTACCTGGACTAAGGACAATGAGCAGTTCTTC. Translating it yields CASSTWTKDNEQFF.

The chain joins TRBV18 to TRBJ2-7; the match to TRBD1 covers 8 bases. V lost 5 bases, J lost 5 bases, and 8 bases stayed unmatched. The V gene's germline CDR1 is KGHSH and CDR2 LQKENI. The CDR3 is 14 amino acids. CDR3 amino acids: CASSRDRTLHEQYF. Written as DNA, the CDR3 is TGTGCCAGCTCAAGGGACAGGACCTTGCACGAGCAGTACTTC. Filled out from reference TRBV18 and TRBJ2-7, the complete variable domain reads NAGVMQNPRHLVRRRGQEARLRCSPMKGHSHVYWYRQLPEEGLKFMVYLQKENIIDESGMPKERFSAEFPKEGPSILRIQQVVRGDSAAYFCASSRDRTLHEQYFGPGTRLTVT.

This clone has only one observation. The chain uses TRBV28 and TRBJ2-7; possibly TRBD1 for D (5 bases). This CDR3 is built from 13 residues. Germline V lookup: CDR1 MDHEN, CDR2 SYDVKM. Trimming shortened V by 7 bases and J by 4 bases, and 14 bases separated the two germline ends. The CDR3 DNA is TGTGCCAGCATGGCAGGGATAGTGTACGAGCAGTACTTC. Amino acid sequence: CASMAGIVYEQYF.

The V and J genes are TRBV5-1 and TRBJ2-5; D is ambiguous. The CDR3 sequence is 15 residues long. V lost 4 bases and J lost 5, with 18 bases in between. The germline V gene has CDR1 SGHRS and CDR2 YFSETQ. In nucleotides, the CDR3 is TGCGCCAGCAGCCAGTCTGTTGGGTTTGGGGAGACCCAGTACTTC. Translating gives CASSQSVGFGETQYF.

V and J are TRBV10-3 and TRBJ1-3; a weak D match, TRBD1 (6 bases). The CDR3 is 15 residues long. The V end was cut by 3 bases, the J end by 0 bases, with 9 bases between. The germline V gene encodes CDR1 ENHRY and CDR2 SYGVKD. CDR3 protein: CAISDRDTSGNTIYF. CDR3 DNA sequence: TGTGCCATCAGTGACCGGGACACCTCTGGAAACACCATATATTTT.

The chain uses TRBV9 and TRBJ1-2; TRBD1 is a possible D gene (6 bases). The CDR3 consists of 15 residues. V was shortened by 4 bases and J by 5 bases, with 18 bases between the two germline ends. Germline loops: CDR1 SGDLS, CDR2 YYNGEE. CDR3 sequence: CASSPKGGRSYGYTF. For the CDR3, the DNA is TGTGCCAGCAGCCCCAAGGGGGGGCGCTCATATGGCTACACCTTC.

The V call is TRBV21-1, the J call TRBJ2-7; the table's D call, TRBD1, was not checked against the DNA. TRBV21-1 is recorded as a pseudogene. The CDR3 runs 17 residues. CDR3 sequence: CASSKPPYRGNLYEQYF. The CDR3 DNA is TGTGCCAGCAGCAAACCCCCTTATAGGGGGAATCTCTACGAGCAGTACTTC.

This clone was observed a single time. This chain uses TRBV9 with TRBJ1-1; the match to TRBD1 covers 10 bases. CDR3 length: 15 amino acids. J gave up 4 bases and V 4 bases, and 7 bases lay outside the gene matches. Germline CDR1 SGDLS, CDR2 YYNGEE. The CDR3 DNA reads TGTGCCAGCAGCCGGACAGGGGGTCGGAGCACTGAAGCTTTCTTT. Encoded protein: CASSRTGGRSTEAFF.

The genes are TRBV6-5 and TRBJ2-7; 10 nucleotides match TRBD1. V lost 5 bases, J lost 7 bases, and 8 bases stayed unmatched. Germline V gene data show CDR1 as MNHEY and CDR2 as SVGAGI. This CDR3 has 14 residues. CDR3 amino acids: CASSAGQGVWEQYF. The DNA for the CDR3 is TGTGCCAGCAGTGCCGGACAGGGGGTCTGGGAGCAGTACTTC.

This chain uses TRBV25-1 with TRBJ2-1; a possible D gene is TRBD2 (7 bases). V dropped 8 bases and J dropped 5 bases, with 16 bases sitting between them. CDR1 is MGHDK, CDR2 SYGVNS, per germline. CDR3 length: 14 residues. The CDR3 region has the DNA TGTGCCAGCGCACGAATCGGGGGGCACAATGAGCAGTTCTTC. It yields the protein CASARIGGHNEQFF. Complete variable domain (other parts from reference TRBV25-1 and TRBJ2-1): EADIYQTPRYLVIGTGKKITLECSQTMGHDKMYWYQQDPGMELHLIHYSYGVNSTEKGDLSSESTVSRIRTEHFPLTLESARPSHTSQYLCASARIGGHNEQFFGPGTRLTVL.

This chain joins TRBV18 and TRBJ2-5; 11 bases align to TRBD1. The germline gives CDR1 KGHSH, CDR2 LQKENI. The CDR3 contains 19 residues. V lost 0 bases and J lost 4; bases outside the gene matches: 13. CDR3 DNA: TGTGCCAGCTCACCACCGCGGGACAGGGGGTCCGCCAATCGAGAGACCCAGTACTTC. Amino acid sequence: CASSPPRDRGSANRETQYF.

This rearrangement joins TRBV4-1 to TRBJ2-5, with 12 bases matching TRBD1. CDR1 MGHRA and CDR2 YSYEKL come from the germline V gene. V shed 2 bases and J 5 bases; nucleotides not matched to a gene: 6. The CDR3 length is 16 residues. CDR3 amino acids: CASSQTGTGGRETQYF. The CDR3 coding sequence is TGCGCCAGCAGCCAAACCGGGACAGGGGGCAGGGAGACCCAGTACTTC.

The CDR3 is CASSRWDVYGYTF. The CDR3 nucleotides are TGTGCCAGCAGCCGATGGGACGTATATGGCTACACCTTC. The gene calls are TRBV14 and TRBJ1-2; D is possibly TRBD1 (5 bases). V was cut by 4 bases and J by 5 bases, with 11 bases left in between. The CDR3 has 13 residues. Germline CDR1 is SGHDN and CDR2 is FVKESK.

V is TRBV28 and J is TRBJ1-4, with D unresolved. Germline V gives CDR1 MDHEN, CDR2 SYDVKM. With 3 bases removed from V and 2 bases from J, the gap between germline ends came to 13 bases. The CDR3 has 16 amino acids. CDR3 nucleotide sequence: TGTGCCAGCAGTTTCCGCCCCCCGATGACTAATGAAAAACTGTTTTTT. Translated: CASSFRPPMTNEKLFF.

The rearrangement uses TRBV6-6 and TRBJ2-7; 9 nucleotides agree with TRBD2. CDR1 MNHNY and CDR2 SVGAGI come from the germline V gene (reference sequence). The length of the CDR3 is 15 residues. After removal of 0 bases from V and 4 bases from J, the junction contained 4 bases not matched to a gene. CDR3 region: CASSYSSGSGYEQYF. CDR3 DNA: TGTGCCAGCAGTTACTCTAGCGGGAGTGGGTACGAGCAGTACTTC.

The rearrangement links TRBV7-2 to TRBJ2-2; D ambiguous. V was cut by 4 bases and J by 5 bases, with 11 bases left in between. This CDR3 comprises 14 residues. Germline V lookup: CDR1 SGHTA, CDR2 FQGNSA. The CDR3 here is CASSSQTLTGELFF. Written as DNA, the CDR3 is TGTGCCAGCAGCTCTCAGACGTTAACCGGGGAGCTGTTTTTT.

This clone was detected once. The rearrangement links TRBV27 to TRBJ2-1; no firm D call. Germline loops: CDR1 MNHEY, CDR2 SMNVEV (reference sequence). The ends were cut back, 9 bases at V and 7 bases at J, with 4 bases in the middle. This CDR3 has 9 amino acids. The CDR3, as DNA: TGTGCCAGAACGAATGAGCAGTTCTTC. It codes for CARTNEQFF.

The chain combines TRBV27 with TRBJ1-5, with D maybe TRBD1 (6 bases). From germline, CDR1 is MNHEY and CDR2 SMNVEV (reference sequence). The CDR3 extends over 15 amino acids. Deletions cut 6 bases from V and 0 bases from J, with 12 bases between. CDR3 protein: CASRRTENSNQPQHF. DNA of the CDR3: TGTGCCAGCAGAAGGACAGAGAATAGCAATCAGCCCCAGCATTTT.

The chain joins TRBV5-5 to TRBJ2-6; no definite D call. Trimming cost V 3 bases and J 0 bases, with 10 bases left between them. CDR3 length: 16 residues. CDR1 and CDR2 (germline): SGHKS, YYEKEE (reference sequence). The CDR3 here is CASSWQSISGANVLTF. For the CDR3, the DNA is TGTGCCAGCAGCTGGCAATCCATCTCTGGGGCCAACGTCCTGACTTTC.

The chain is built from TRBV9 and TRBJ2-1; 8 bases agree with TRBD1. V was clipped by 5 bases and J by 7 bases; unmatched bases: 11. The length of the CDR3 is 15 residues. CDR1 and CDR2 from the germline V gene are SGDLS and YYNGEE. The chain's CDR3 is CASSEKVDRDNEQFF. CDR3 DNA sequence: TGTGCCAGCAGTGAAAAAGTGGACAGGGATAATGAGCAGTTCTTC.

The chain recombines TRBV19 with TRBJ1-1; D is ambiguous. Trimming removed 0 bases at V and 2 bases at J, with 7 bases between. Germline loops: CDR1 LNHDA, CDR2 SQIVND (reference sequence). CDR3 length equals 14 residues. The CDR3 reads CASSIERVNTEAFF. DNA of the CDR3: TGTGCCAGTAGTATAGAAAGAGTAAACACTGAAGCTTTCTTT. Full variable domain (outside the CDR3, taken from reference TRBV19 and TRBJ1-1): DGGITQSPKYLFRKEGQNVTLSCEQNLNHDAMYWYRQDPGQGLRLIYYSQIVNDFQKGDIAEGYSVSREKKESFPLTVTSAQKNPTAFYLCASSIERVNTEAFFGQGTRLTVV.

V usage is TRBV28 and J usage is TRBJ2-7; possible D gene TRBD1, 6 bases. Germline assignment: CDR1 MDHEN and CDR2 SYDVKM. CDR3 length equals 13 residues. Trimming removed 5 bases at V and 2 bases at J, with 10 bases between. CDR3: CASSDGQPYEQYF. CDR3 nucleotides: TGTGCCAGCAGTGACGGACAGCCCTACGAGCAGTACTTC.

V and J are TRBV4-2 and TRBJ2-7, with 12 bases identical to TRBD2. The germline V gene has CDR1 LGHNA and CDR2 YNFKEQ. Trimming at V came to 4 bases and at J to 4 bases, leaving 2 bases not matched to a gene. The CDR3 covers 14 residues. The CDR3 loop reads CASSPTSGRYEQYF. CDR3 bases: TGTGCCAGCAGCCCGACTAGCGGGAGATACGAGCAGTACTTC.

This chain joins TRBV6-5 and TRBJ1-4; tentative D call: TRBD1 (6 bases). Germline loops: CDR1 MNHEY, CDR2 SVGAGI. Trimming stripped 6 bases from V and 3 bases from J, with 8 bases between. CDR3 length: 13 amino acids. The CDR3 DNA reads as TGTGCCAGCAGAGGACAGCCTAATGAAAAACTGTTTTTT. It yields the protein CASRGQPNEKLFF.

The chain recombines TRBV5-1 with TRBJ2-7; perhaps TRBD2 as D (6 bases). The CDR3 is 14 amino acids. Germline loops: CDR1 SGHRS, CDR2 YFSETQ. The V end was cut by 3 bases, the J end by 1 base, with 11 bases between. CDR3 protein: CASSSSGFSYEQYF. CDR3 coding DNA: TGCGCCAGCAGCTCCAGCGGGTTTTCCTACGAGCAGTACTTC.

The chain uses TRBV2 and TRBJ1-2; D is unresolved. The CDR3 has 12 residues. Trimming pared 3 bases from V and 8 bases from J, leaving 10 bases between. The germline CDR1 and CDR2 sequences are SNHLY and FYNNEI. CDR3 coding DNA: TGTGCCAGCAGTGAGTTATTGGGAGGCTACACCTTC. Translated, it gives CASSELLGGYTF.

This clone was observed a single time. The genes are TRBV5-1 and TRBJ2-3, with 7 bases fitting TRBD2. J lost 5 bases, V lost 3 bases, and 12 bases had no gene match. In germline, CDR1 is SGHRS, CDR2 YFSETQ. The length of the CDR3 is 16 residues. In DNA form, the CDR3 reads TGCGCCAGCAGCTCCATGAGAAGCGGGATGGTAGATACGCAGTATTTT. Translation gives CASSSMRSGMVDTQYF.